One and the same sample provided the 29 T cell receptor beta chains below, sequenced in a study of T cells after yellow fever vaccination. Via MiXCR, TCRdb re-called the 5' RACE reads, giving one row per CDR3 protein. This sample has some 160,000 distinct CDR3 sequences; around 9.3% occur once, and the top ten carry 35% to 40%. The source was CD8+ T cells sorted from PBMCs, collected 45 days after the yellow fever booster vaccination. All receptors come from a man younger than 35 who received the YFV17D yellow fever vaccine.

This clonotype was detected only a few times. The chain carries TRBV18 and TRBJ2-5, with D uncertain. From germline, CDR1 is KGHSH and CDR2 LQKENI. The germline V and J ends were trimmed by 3 bases and 4 bases, with 9 bases remaining between them. The CDR3 loop spans 13 amino acids. The CDR3 DNA sequence: TGTGCCAGCTCACCCGTGCTTCTAGAGACCCAGTACTTC. This codes for CASSPVLLETQYF.

Regarding this clonotype: Germline is not matched at one junction end, which may reflect a read error. V usage is TRBV29-1 and J usage is TRBJ2-1; D ambiguous. The CDR3 length is 11 residues. Germline CDR1 SQVTM, CDR2 ANQGSEA. The chain's CDR3 is CSFDVRNEQFF. The CDR3 region has the DNA TGCAGCTTTGACGTCCGGAATGAGCAGTTCTTC.

The chain uses TRBV27 and TRBJ1-4; 7 bases align to TRBD1. The germline gives CDR1 MNHEY, CDR2 SMNVEV (reference sequence). This CDR3 is 14 amino acids long. The junction had 6 bases not matched to a gene; V was cut back by 3 bases and J by 8 bases. The CDR3 loop is CASSFRGEGEKLFF. The CDR3 nucleotides read TGTGCCAGCAGTTTCAGGGGGGAAGGGGAAAAACTGTTTTTT.

This chain joins TRBV6-2 or TRBV6-3 and TRBJ1-6; tentative D call: TRBD1 (5 bases). The germline gives CDR1 MNHEY, CDR2 SVGEGT. The CDR3 is 24 residues long. The germline V and J ends were trimmed by 1 base and 0 bases, with 31 bases remaining between them. The CDR3 DNA sequence: TGTGCCAGCAGTTACTTGGGACCTGCGCGGGGCCTGAACCTTCCCAGCTCCTATAATTCACCCCTCCACTTT. This codes for CASSYLGPARGLNLPSSYNSPLHF.

This clonotype was seen only a few times. V and J are TRBV6-2 or TRBV6-3 and TRBJ2-5, with TRBD2 identical over 10 bases. J gave up 5 bases and V 2 bases, and 8 bases lay outside the gene matches. The CDR3 contains 16 residues. CDR1 and CDR2 (germline): MNHEY, SVGEGT. CDR3 loop: CASSYPGLATGETQYF. The CDR3 DNA reads TGTGCCAGCAGTTACCCGGGACTAGCGACCGGGGAGACCCAGTACTTC.

This clonotype was observed a few times. V and J are TRBV5-1 and TRBJ2-1, with TRBD1 matching 8 bases. CDR1 and CDR2 (germline): SGHRS, YFSETQ. The V segment lost 3 bases and the J segment 5 bases; nucleotides outside the gene matches: 4. The CDR3 runs to 14 residues. This chain's CDR3 is CASSSWTGNNEQFF. The CDR3 bases are TGCGCCAGCAGCTCCTGGACAGGGAACAATGAGCAGTTCTTC.

The sample holds many counts of this clonotype. The gene calls are TRBV7-9 and TRBJ1-2; D is possibly TRBD1 (6 bases). The germline V and J ends were trimmed by 5 bases and 8 bases, with 18 bases remaining between them. Germline assignment: CDR1 SEHNR and CDR2 FQNEAQ (reference sequence). CDR3 length: 14 amino acids. CDR3 residues: CASSPWTDYRGYTF. In nucleotides, the CDR3 is TGTGCCAGCAGCCCTTGGACAGACTACAGGGGCTACACCTTC.

This clonotype was recorded many times. J is TRBJ2-5 and V is TRBV7-2; the D gene is possibly TRBD2 (5 bases). This CDR3 contains 15 residues. With 3 bases removed from V and 5 bases from J, the gap between germline ends came to 16 bases. CDR1 is SGHTA, CDR2 FQGNSA, per germline. This chain's CDR3 is CASSFLGGLMETQYF. CDR3 nucleotide sequence: TGTGCCAGCAGCTTTCTCGGCGGGCTAATGGAGACCCAGTACTTC.

The chain links TRBV7-2 to TRBJ1-1; no definite D call. Germline V CDR1 and CDR2: SGHTA, FQGNSA. The CDR3 runs 13 residues. The germline V and J ends were trimmed by 4 bases and 8 bases, with 14 bases remaining between them. The CDR3: CASSSTGGWEAFF. The CDR3 DNA follows: TGTGCCAGCAGCTCGACTGGAGGCTGGGAAGCTTTCTTT.

The genes are TRBV19 and TRBJ1-1; D gene unclear. CDR1 is LNHDA and CDR2 is SQIVND in the germline V gene (reference sequence). CDR3 length equals 13 residues. V lost 5 bases and J 2 bases, leaving 9 bases between the germline ends. The CDR3 protein is CASSPQTNTEAFF. Here the CDR3 DNA reads TGTGCCAGTAGTCCCCAGACCAACACTGAAGCTTTCTTT.

This clonotype was counted only a few times. This chain connects TRBV27 to TRBJ1-1; no definite D call. The CDR3 contains 15 residues. V gave up 2 bases and J gave up 0 bases, with 10 bases separating them. CDR1 MNHEY and CDR2 SMNVEV come from the germline V gene (reference sequence). The CDR3 here is CASSLMSAVNTEAFF. Written as DNA, the CDR3 is TGTGCCAGCAGTTTAATGTCGGCAGTGAACACTGAAGCTTTCTTT.

Only a few counts were recorded for this clonotype. The V gene is TRBV28, the J gene TRBJ2-5, with 9 bases fitting TRBD1. The trim removed 4 bases at V and 3 bases at J, leaving 9 bases unmatched. There are 16 residues in the CDR3. CDR1 MDHEN and CDR2 SYDVKM come from the germline V gene. The CDR3 is CASSSITGGEEETQYF. CDR3 nucleotides: TGTGCCAGCAGTTCGATCACAGGGGGCGAGGAAGAGACCCAGTACTTC.

The CDR3 spells CASTLPPQETQYF. CDR3 in DNA: TGTGCCAGCACTCTCCCGCCCCAAGAGACCCAGTACTTC. The chain links TRBV2 to TRBJ2-5; the D is unclear. V was shortened by 7 bases and J by 1 base, with 10 bases between the two germline ends. Germline V gene data show CDR1 as SNHLY and CDR2 as FYNNEI. This CDR3 is built from 13 residues.

This clonotype occurred a few times. The chain joins TRBV14 to TRBJ2-2; 7 bases line up with TRBD2. The CDR3 is 16 amino acids. V was pared by 4 bases and J by 4 bases, with 9 bases of the junction left unmatched. CDR1 and CDR2 from the germline V gene are SGHDN and FVKESK. The CDR3 DNA sequence: TGTGCCAGCAGCCTCTTTCGCGGGGGAAGCACCGGGGAGCTGTTTTTT. This translates into CASSLFRGGSTGELFF.

The gene calls are TRBV7-6 and TRBJ2-1, with 7 bases aligning to TRBD2. From germline, CDR1 is SGHVS and CDR2 FNYEAQ. The V segment lost 6 bases and the J segment 4 bases; nucleotides outside the gene matches: 3. CDR3 length: 13 residues. CDR3 amino acids: CASSKRGYNEQFF. The CDR3 DNA reads as TGTGCCAGCAGTAAGCGGGGTTACAATGAGCAGTTCTTC.

There are a few counts of this clonotype. The chain joins TRBV28 to TRBJ1-1; 7 bases match TRBD1. The CDR3 runs to 14 residues. J gave up 7 bases and V 2 bases, and 7 bases lay outside the gene matches. CDR1 and CDR2 (germline): MDHEN, SYDVKM. The CDR3 sequence is CASSLRDSWNEAFF. The CDR3 DNA reads TGTGCCAGCAGTTTACGGGACAGTTGGAATGAAGCTTTCTTT.

This clonotype was observed a few times. The chain employs TRBV12-5 and TRBJ1-2; D is ambiguous. This CDR3 comprises 13 residues. Germline loops: CDR1 LGHNT, CDR2 FRNRAP. The germline V and J ends were trimmed by 5 bases and 6 bases, with 13 bases remaining between them. For the CDR3, the DNA is TGTGCTAGTGGTCCACCGGCTCAGCATGGCTACACCTTC. It is translated as CASGPPAQHGYTF.

This clonotype was seen more than once but under ten times. V and J are TRBV7-8 and TRBJ2-1, with D unclear. The CDR3 spans 14 residues. The germline gives CDR1 SGHVS, CDR2 FQNEAQ. Trimming pared 4 bases from V and 2 bases from J, leaving 9 bases between. The CDR3 protein is CASSWMGPYNEQFF. CDR3 nucleotides: TGTGCCAGCAGCTGGATGGGCCCCTACAATGAGCAGTTCTTC.

The rearrangement links TRBV4-3 to TRBJ1-6; no clear D. Germline V gene data show CDR1 as LGHNA and CDR2 as YSLEER. Trimming pared 1 base from V and 6 bases from J, leaving 4 bases between. The CDR3 extends over 13 amino acids. CDR3 DNA sequence: TGCGCCAGCAGCCAAGCCCCTAATTCACCCCTCCACTTT. Translating gives CASSQAPNSPLHF.

This clonotype was detected a few times. CDR3 coding DNA: TGTGCCAGCAGCCCGGAGGTTATGGCAGATACGCAGTATTTT. It encodes CASSPEVMADTQYF. The V gene is TRBV5-4, the J gene TRBJ2-3; a weak D match, TRBD2 (5 bases). The CDR3 spans 14 residues. Germline CDR1 is SGHNT and CDR2 is YYREEE (reference sequence). Trimming removed 4 bases from V and 4 bases from J, with 13 bases in between.

The chain uses TRBV19 and TRBJ2-2; 9 positions agree with TRBD1. In germline, CDR1 is LNHDA, CDR2 SQIVND (reference sequence). V shed 5 bases and J 4 bases; nucleotides not matched to a gene: 5. The CDR3 is 15 amino acids. This CDR3 reads CASSYRGPITGELFF. The CDR3, as DNA: TGTGCCAGTAGTTACAGGGGGCCTATCACCGGGGAGCTGTTTTTT.

V usage is TRBV7-6 and J usage is TRBJ2-3, with a weak D call TRBD2 (6 bases). This CDR3 comprises 14 residues. Germline lookup yields CDR1 SGHVS and CDR2 FNYEAQ. The V end lost 3 bases, the J end lost 2 bases, and 9 bases lay between the germline ends. The DNA of the CDR3 is TGTGCCAGCAGCTTCGCGGGAATCACAGATACGCAGTATTTT. This sequence encodes CASSFAGITDTQYF.

In this sample, this clonotype turned up a few times. CDR3 sequence reads: CASSVGRGSYEQYF. For the CDR3, the DNA is TGTGCCAGTAGTGTGGGGCGTGGGTCCTACGAGCAGTACTTC. V and J are TRBV19 and TRBJ2-7, with D possibly TRBD1 on 5 matching bases. CDR3 length: 14 residues. Germline-derived CDR1 and CDR2 are LNHDA and SQIVND (reference sequence). V was trimmed by 5 bases and J by 1 base, leaving 12 bases between them.

This clonotype has just a few counts. The V gene is TRBV10-3, the J gene TRBJ2-3, with D possibly TRBD2 on 6 matching bases. This CDR3 comprises 14 residues. The germline CDR1 and CDR2 sequences are ENHRY and SYGVKD. Trimming took 4 bases from V and 6 from J, leaving 14 bases between them. CDR3 sequence reads: CAISGEVGIDTQYF. The CDR3 coding sequence is TGTGCCATCAGTGGGGAGGTTGGCATCGATACGCAGTATTTT.

V gene TRBV20-1 combines with J gene TRBJ1-4, with D possibly matching TRBD1 (5 bases). Germline V gene data show CDR1 as DFQATT and CDR2 as SNEGSKA (reference sequence). V dropped 7 bases and J dropped 6 bases, with 9 bases sitting between them. CDR3 length: 11 amino acids. The DNA for the CDR3 is TGCAGTGGAGGCAGGGATGAAAAACTGTTTTTT. Encoded protein: CSGGRDEKLFF.

The chain employs TRBV10-2 and TRBJ2-1, with a possible D match to TRBD2 (6 bases). CDR3 size: 12 residues. Trimming removed 10 bases from V and 8 bases from J, with 15 bases in between. Germline CDR1 WSHSY, CDR2 SAAADI. The CDR3 region is CATLGGIDEQFF. CDR3 bases: TGCGCCACCCTGGGGGGTATCGATGAGCAGTTCTTC.

This clonotype turned up a few times. The J gene is TRBJ2-7, the V gene TRBV4-2; D not resolved. Germline loops: CDR1 LGHNA, CDR2 YNFKEQ. CDR3 length: 13 residues. The germline V and J ends were trimmed by 2 bases and 1 base, with 6 bases remaining between them. The CDR3 nucleotides are TGTGCCAGCAGCCAATACCTTTCCTACGAGCAGTACGTC. This translates into CASSQYLSYEQYV.

Ten or more counts support this clonotype. The V gene is TRBV7-8, the J gene TRBJ2-1; 8 bases agree with TRBD1. The CDR3 covers 12 residues. Trimming removed 8 bases from V and 9 bases from J; junction bases left unmatched: 6. Germline lookup yields CDR1 SGHVS and CDR2 FQNEAQ. The DNA for the CDR3 is TGTGCCAGCGGATCAGGGGGCGGTGAGCAGTTCTTC. It specifies CASGSGGGEQFF.

The chain recombines TRBV29-1 with TRBJ2-1; 8 nucleotides match TRBD1. Germline loops: CDR1 SQVTM, CDR2 ANQGSEA. The CDR3 contains 16 residues. V trimming: 1 base; J trimming: 0 bases; junction bases outside the gene matches: 5. CDR3 amino acids: CSVEGWDRHSYNEQFF. CDR3 in DNA: TGCAGCGTTGAAGGTTGGGACAGGCACTCCTACAATGAGCAGTTCTTC.